This T cell receptor (beta chain) emerged from a study of T cell responses to AZD1222 COVID-19 vaccine. The study's findings and limits: Receipt of two AZD1222 doses was followed by a rise in Spike-specific TCR breadth and depth. Baseline serostatus was positive in only a handful of AZD1222 recipients.

CDR1 is SGHKS and CDR2 is YYEKEE in the germline V gene (reference sequence). This CDR3 is built from 15 residues. V lost 4 bases, J lost 3 bases, and 6 bases stayed unmatched. Comment on this clone: Its cognate antigen is unknown.

Repertoires were generated with immunoSEQ multiplex PCR, while TCRdb's copy carries only in-frame clones and drops some. The table shows about 170,000 clones, with around nine tenths occurring only once. Investigators merged groups given second doses at roughly 4 or roughly 12 weeks. The material sequenced was peripheral blood, taken 28 days after the second AZD1222 dose. The rearrangement links TRBV5-5 to TRBJ2-3; 9 bases map to TRBD2. This sequence originates from an adult who received the AZD1222 COVID-19 vaccine. CDR3 in amino acids: CASSKGLAETDTQYF. The CDR3 DNA reads TGTGCCAGCAGCAAGGGACTAGCCGAAACAGATACGCAGTATTTT.